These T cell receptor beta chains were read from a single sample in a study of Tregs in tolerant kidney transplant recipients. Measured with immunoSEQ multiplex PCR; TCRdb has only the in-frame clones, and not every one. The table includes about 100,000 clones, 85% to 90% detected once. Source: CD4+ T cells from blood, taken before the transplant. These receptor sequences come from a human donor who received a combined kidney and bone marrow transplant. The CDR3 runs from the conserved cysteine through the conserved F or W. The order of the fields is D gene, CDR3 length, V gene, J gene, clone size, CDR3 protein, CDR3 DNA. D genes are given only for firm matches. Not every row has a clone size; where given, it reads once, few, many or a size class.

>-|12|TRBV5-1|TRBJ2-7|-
CASSPGSYEQYF
TGCGCCAGCAGTCCAGGCTCCTACGAGCAGTACTTC
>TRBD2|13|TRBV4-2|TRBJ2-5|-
CASSHATSGGADF
TGTGCCAGCAGCCATGCCACTAGCGGGGGGGCCGACTTC
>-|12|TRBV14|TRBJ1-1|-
CASSQTTGEAFF
TGTGCCAGCAGCCAGACCACAGGGGAAGCTTTCTTT
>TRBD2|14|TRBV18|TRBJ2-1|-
CASSDQREGSEQFF
TGTGCCAGCTCGGATCAGCGGGAGGGAAGTGAGCAGTTCTTC
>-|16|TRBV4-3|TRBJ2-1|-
CASSQEPLGNYNEQFF
TGCGCCAGCAGCCAAGAACCCCTCGGGAACTACAATGAGCAGTTCTTC
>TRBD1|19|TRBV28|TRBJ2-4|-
CASTTVKPPGQGTKNIQYF
TGTGCCAGCACCACGGTGAAACCCCCGGGACAGGGAACCAAAAACATTCAGTACTTC
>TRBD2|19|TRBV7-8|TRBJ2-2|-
CASSLVPPAGGLGTGELFF
TGTGCCAGCAGCTTAGTCCCCCCAGCGGGAGGGTTAGGGACCGGGGAGCTGTTTTTT
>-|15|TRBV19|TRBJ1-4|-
CASRPLGGAGGKLFF
TGTGCCAGTAGACCCCTTGGGGGGGCAGGCGGAAAACTGTTTTTT
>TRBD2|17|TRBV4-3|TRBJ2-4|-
CASSQAGGSGTKNIQYF
TGCGCCAGCAGCCAAGCGGGGGGTAGCGGGACCAAAAACATTCAGTACTTC
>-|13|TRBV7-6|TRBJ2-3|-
CASSLWQFDTQYF
TGTGCCAGCAGCTTATGGCAATTCGATACGCAGTATTTT
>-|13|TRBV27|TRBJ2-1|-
CASSSPGHETQFF
TGTGCCAGCAGTTCCCCAGGACACGAAACACAGTTCTTC
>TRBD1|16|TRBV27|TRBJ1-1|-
CASSLSPTGINTEAFF
TGTGCCAGCAGTTTATCTCCGACAGGGATCAACACTGAAGCTTTCTTT
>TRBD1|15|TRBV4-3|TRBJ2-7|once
CASSQARTGMGEQYF
TGCGCCAGCAGCCAGGCCCGGACAGGAATGGGCGAGCAGTACTTC
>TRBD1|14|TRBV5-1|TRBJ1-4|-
CASSQTGTNEKLFF
TGCGCCAGCAGCCAGACAGGGACTAATGAAAAACTGTTTTTT
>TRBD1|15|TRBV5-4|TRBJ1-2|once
CASSIGTGEGYGYTF
TGTGCCAGCAGCATTGGGACAGGGGAGGGCTATGGCTACACCTTC